Reported below is one TCR beta chain. Its antigen is not identified. The CDR3 spans 16 residues. V was clipped by 5 bases and J by 5 bases, with 19 bases between them. The V gene's germline CDR1 is KGHSH and CDR2 LQKENI. The sample is drawn from a study of beta chain features in type 1 diabetes. Turning to the study itself: The study found patients and healthy donors alike in age, gender and cell yields. Notes on the study in general: These data did not resolve whether HLA type affects TCRB rearrangement. Patients with Type 1 diabetes showed moderately but significantly shorter TCRB CDR3s in all four CD4+ subsets.

Sequencing targeted expressed TCRB transcripts, as all isolated RNA had been reverse transcribed. Assay used: immunoSEQ multiplex PCR; TCRdb lists only in-frame clones, some missing. The sample holds roughly 140,000 clones, about 9.4% seen once. Sorting of CD4+ naive, central memory, regulatory and stem cell-like memory cells was performed via CD45RO/CCR7/CD25/CD127/CD95/CD27. The J gene is TRBJ2-1, the V gene TRBV18; D remains unclear. The source is a man in his thirties or forties with type 1 diabetes. Sequencing was carried out using central memory CD4+ T cells from blood. In DNA form, the CDR3 reads TGTGCCAGCTCAGTACACATCGACCCCCAGGACAATGAGCAGTTCTTC. This translates into CASSVHIDPQDNEQFF. The whole variable domain, filled in from reference TRBV18 and TRBJ2-1, reads NAGVMQNPRHLVRRRGQEARLRCSPMKGHSHVYWYRQLPEEGLKFMVYLQKENIIDESGMPKERFSAEFPKEGPSILRIQQVVRGDSAAYFCASSVHIDPQDNEQFFGPGTRLTVL.